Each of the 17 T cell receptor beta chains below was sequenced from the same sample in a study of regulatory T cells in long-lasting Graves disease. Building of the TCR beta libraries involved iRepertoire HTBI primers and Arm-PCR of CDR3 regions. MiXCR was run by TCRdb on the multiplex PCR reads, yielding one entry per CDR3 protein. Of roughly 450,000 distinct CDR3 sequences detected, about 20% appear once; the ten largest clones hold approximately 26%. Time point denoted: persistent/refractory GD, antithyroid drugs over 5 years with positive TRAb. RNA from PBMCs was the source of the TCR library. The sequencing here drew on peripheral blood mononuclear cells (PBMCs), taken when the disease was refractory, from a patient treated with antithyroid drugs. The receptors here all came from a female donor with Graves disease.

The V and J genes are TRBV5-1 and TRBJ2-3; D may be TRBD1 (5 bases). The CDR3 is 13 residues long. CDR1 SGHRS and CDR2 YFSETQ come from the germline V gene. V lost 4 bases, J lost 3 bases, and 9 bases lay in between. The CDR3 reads CASSSRQTDTQYF. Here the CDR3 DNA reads TGCGCCAGCAGCAGCCGACAGACAGATACGCAGTATTTT.

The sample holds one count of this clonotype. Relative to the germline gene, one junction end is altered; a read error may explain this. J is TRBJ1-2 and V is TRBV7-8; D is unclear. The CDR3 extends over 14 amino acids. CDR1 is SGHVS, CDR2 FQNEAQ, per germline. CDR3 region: CASRPASEYYGCTF. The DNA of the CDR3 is TGTGCCAGCAGACCAGCTTCGGAGTACTACGGCTGCACCTTC.

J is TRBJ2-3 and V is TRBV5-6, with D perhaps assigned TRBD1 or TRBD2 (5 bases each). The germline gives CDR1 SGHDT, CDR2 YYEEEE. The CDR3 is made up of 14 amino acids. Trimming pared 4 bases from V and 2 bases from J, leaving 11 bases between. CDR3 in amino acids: CASSPGTITDTQYF. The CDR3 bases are TGTGCCAGCAGCCCCGGGACCATCACAGATACGCAGTATTTT.

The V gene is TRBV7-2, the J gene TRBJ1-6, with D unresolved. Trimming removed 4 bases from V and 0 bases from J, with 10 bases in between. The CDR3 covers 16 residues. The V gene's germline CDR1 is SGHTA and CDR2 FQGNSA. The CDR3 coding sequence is TGTGCCAGCAGCTCCCAGAGGAGCTCCTATAATTCACCCCTCCACTTT. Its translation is CASSSQRSSYNSPLHF.

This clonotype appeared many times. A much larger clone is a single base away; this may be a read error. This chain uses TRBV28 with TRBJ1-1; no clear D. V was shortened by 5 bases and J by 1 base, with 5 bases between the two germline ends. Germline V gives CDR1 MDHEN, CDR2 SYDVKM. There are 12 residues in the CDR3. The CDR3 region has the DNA TGTGCCAGCAGTATGGGGAACACTGAAGCTTTCTTT. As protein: CASSMGNTEAFF.

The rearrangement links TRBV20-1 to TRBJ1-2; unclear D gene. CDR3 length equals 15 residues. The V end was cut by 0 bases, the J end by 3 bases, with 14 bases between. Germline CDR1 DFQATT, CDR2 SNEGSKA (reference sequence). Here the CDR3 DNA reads TGCAGTGCTAGAGATCCGAGCAGCCCGGACTATGGCTACACCTTC. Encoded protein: CSARDPSSPDYGYTF.

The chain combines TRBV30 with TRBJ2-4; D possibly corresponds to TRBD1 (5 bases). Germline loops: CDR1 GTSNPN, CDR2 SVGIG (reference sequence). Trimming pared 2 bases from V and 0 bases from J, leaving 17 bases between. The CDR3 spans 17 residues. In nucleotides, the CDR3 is TGTGCCTGGAGTCGAACCATGGGGCTACTAGCCAAAAACATTCAGTACTTC. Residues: CAWSRTMGLLAKNIQYF.

The CDR3 coding sequence is TGTGCCAGCAGCCAAAACAGGGATCAGAACACTGAAGCTTTCTTT. It specifies CASSQNRDQNTEAFF. The V and J genes are TRBV6-7 and TRBJ1-1; possibly TRBD1 for D (6 bases). TRBV6-7 is an ORF, with its function uncertain. Trimming took 6 bases from V and 1 from J, leaving 15 bases between them. The CDR3 has 15 residues.

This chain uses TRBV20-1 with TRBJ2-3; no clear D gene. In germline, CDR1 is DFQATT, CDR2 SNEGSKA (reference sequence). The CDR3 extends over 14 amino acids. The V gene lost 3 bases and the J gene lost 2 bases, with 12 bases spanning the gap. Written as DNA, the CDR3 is TGCAGTGCTAGGTCTTGGCGGTTCACAGATACGCAGTATTTT. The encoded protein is CSARSWRFTDTQYF.

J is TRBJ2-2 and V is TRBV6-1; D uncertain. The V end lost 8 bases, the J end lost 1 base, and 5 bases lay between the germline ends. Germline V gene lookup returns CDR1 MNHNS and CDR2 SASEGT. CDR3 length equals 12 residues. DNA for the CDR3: TGTGCCAGCGAGAAGAACACCGGGGAGCTGTTTTTT. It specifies CASEKNTGELFF.

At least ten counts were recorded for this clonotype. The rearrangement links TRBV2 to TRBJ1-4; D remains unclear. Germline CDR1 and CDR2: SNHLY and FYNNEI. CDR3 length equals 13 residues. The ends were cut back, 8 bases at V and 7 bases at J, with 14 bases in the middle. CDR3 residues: CASLEELGEKLFF. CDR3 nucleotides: TGTGCCAGCCTAGAAGAACTAGGTGAAAAACTGTTTTTT.

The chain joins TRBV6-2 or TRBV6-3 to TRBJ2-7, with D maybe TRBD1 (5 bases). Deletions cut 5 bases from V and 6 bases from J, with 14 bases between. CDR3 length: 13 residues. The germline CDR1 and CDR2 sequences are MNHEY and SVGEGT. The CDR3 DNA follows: TGTGCCAGCAGTCCCAGGGCTCCCTCCGAGCAGTACTTC. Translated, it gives CASSPRAPSEQYF.

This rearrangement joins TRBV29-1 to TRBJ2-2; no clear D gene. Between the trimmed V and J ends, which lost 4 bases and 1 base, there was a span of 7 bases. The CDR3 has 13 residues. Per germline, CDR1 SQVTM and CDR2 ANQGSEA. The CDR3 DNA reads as TGCAGCGTTGTATGGCGGAACACCGGGGAGCTGTTTTTT. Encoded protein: CSVVWRNTGELFF.

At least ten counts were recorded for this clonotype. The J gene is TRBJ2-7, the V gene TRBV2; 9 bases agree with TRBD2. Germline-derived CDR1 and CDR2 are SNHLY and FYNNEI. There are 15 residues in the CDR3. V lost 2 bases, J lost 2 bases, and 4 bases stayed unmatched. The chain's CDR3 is CASSESAGGPYEQYF. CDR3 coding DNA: TGTGCCAGCAGTGAATCGGCGGGAGGGCCCTACGAGCAGTACTTC.

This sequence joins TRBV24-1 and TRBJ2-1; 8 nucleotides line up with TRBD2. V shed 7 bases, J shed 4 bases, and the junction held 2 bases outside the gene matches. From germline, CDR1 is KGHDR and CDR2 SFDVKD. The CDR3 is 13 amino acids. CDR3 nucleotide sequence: TGTGCCACCAGCGGGAGGGGATACAATGAGCAGTTCTTC. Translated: CATSGRGYNEQFF.

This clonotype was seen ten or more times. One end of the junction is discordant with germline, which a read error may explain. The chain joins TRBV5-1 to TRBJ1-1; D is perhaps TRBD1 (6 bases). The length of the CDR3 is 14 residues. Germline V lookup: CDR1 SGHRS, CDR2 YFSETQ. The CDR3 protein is CASSQVTRGTEAFF. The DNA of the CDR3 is TGTGCCAGCAGCCAAGTAACCAGGGGAACTGAAGCTTTCTTT.

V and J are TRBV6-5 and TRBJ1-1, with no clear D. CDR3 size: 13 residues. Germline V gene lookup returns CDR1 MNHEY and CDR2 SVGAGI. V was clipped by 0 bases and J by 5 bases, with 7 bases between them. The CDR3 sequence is CASSYSLWTEAFF. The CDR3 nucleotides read TGTGCCAGCAGTTACTCGCTTTGGACTGAAGCTTTCTTT.